The clone carrying this TCR beta chain was counted once. No antigen is known for it. Profiled with immunoSEQ multiplex PCR; TCRdb holds only in-frame clones, not every one. The sample includes 100,000 or so clones, roughly nine tenths of them seen just once. The record originates from a study of T cell responses to AZD1222 COVID-19 vaccine. Study details: Second doses at about 4 or about 12 weeks were pooled.

Broader study findings: Unmutated regions of variants are reportedly targeted by nearly half of spike-specific TCRs.

Germline lookup yields CDR1 SNHLY and CDR2 FYNNEI. J gave up 1 base and V 6 bases, and 1 base lay outside the gene matches. The CDR3 sequence is 14 residues long. This rearrangement joins TRBV2 to TRBJ1-5; 9 nucleotides match TRBD1. Specimen: peripheral blood, collected on day 0 of AZD1222 vaccination. This TCR was recovered from an adult in good health. CDR3 nucleotides: TGTGCCAGCAGGGGGACAGGGAGCAATCAGCCCCAGCATTTT. Its protein is CASRGTGSNQPQHF.